A single T cell receptor beta chain is shown here with its context. Its antigen is undetermined. The libraries of TRB cDNA were constructed through 5' RACE using UMI labels. TCRdb re-analyzed the 5' RACE reads; it lists each CDR3 protein once, without DNA. The repertoire table contains over 95,000 distinct CDR3 sequences. In germline, CDR1 is SGHRS, CDR2 YFSETQ. The CDR3 loop spans 14 amino acids. This entry comes from a study of CXCR3-negative and CXCR3-positive naive CD8 T cells. Overall study findings and caveats: For CXCR3-positive naive cells, TRB CDR3s were more hydrophobic than those of CXCR3-negative naive cells. Memory cells showed distinct TRBV-TRBJ patterns, while the two naive subsets matched.

The V and J genes are TRBV5-1 and TRBJ2-1; the TCRdb D gene call, TRBD2, has no DNA to confirm it. Sequenced sample: naive CXCR3+ CD8+ T cells from blood. The sample's subset: CD45RO-CCR7+CD27+CD95- naive CD8+ T cells expressing CXCR3 (TNR3+). This TCR derives from a human donor in good health. Some clones in this sample may be carry-over from other donors' samples. The chain's CDR3 is CASSFVSGSDEQFF.